One sample yielded the 6 T cell receptor beta chains listed below, sequenced in a study of tumor and adjacent non-tumor tissue in lung cancer listed by TCRdb under 2018. The library relied on multiplex PCR. TCRdb records Illumina HiSeq 2500 as the sequencer. Following protocols modified from ARM-PCR, the researchers constructed TCRbeta libraries through three rounds of nested PCR with primers (Table S4). The raw public data were reprocessed by TCRdb itself: fastp quality trimming at Q25, MiXCR clonotype calling, in-frame beta chains only. Merged by CDR3 protein, the rows form single entries marked with the most common genes and DNA. Across this sample there are about 75,000 distinct CDR3 sequences, with roughly 80% seen only once. Around 12% of the sample is in the top ten clones. RNA was extracted from bulk unsorted tissue and checked for quality with a NanoDrop ND-1000 and an Agilent 2100. The source material was lung tumor tissue. The source is a woman aged 45 to 65 with non-small cell lung cancer.

About this clonotype: One end of the junction is discordant with germline, which a read error may explain. The CDR3 coding sequence is TGTGCCAGCAGTATACAGGACATTGAAGTTTTCTTT. Protein sequence: CASSIQDIEVFF. The chain links TRBV12-3 or TRBV12-4 to TRBJ1-1, with a possible D match to TRBD1 (5 bases). This CDR3 region has 12 residues.

The V gene is TRBV19, the J gene TRBJ1-1; D call uncertain. CDR1 LNHDA and CDR2 SQIVND come from the germline V gene (reference sequence). V dropped 5 bases and J dropped 5 bases, with 12 bases sitting between them. The CDR3 extends over 13 amino acids. The DNA of the CDR3 is TGTGCCAGTAGTGTAACAGAGGAGACTGAAGCTTTCTTT. Its translation: CASSVTEETEAFF.

In regard to this clonotype: The junction does not match germline at one end; this may be a read error. The J gene is TRBJ2-7, the V gene TRBV11-3; weak D call: TRBD2 (6 bases). Germline V gene sequence: CDR1 SGHNT, CDR2 YENEEA. The CDR3 length is 16 residues. CDR3 amino acids: CARRLDGSSGFYDQYF. The CDR3 DNA follows: TGTGCCCGCAGGTTAGATGGGAGTAGCGGATTTTACGATCAGTACTTC.

This clonotype was counted between two and nine times. A much bigger clone sits one base away, suggesting this may be a read error. The chain uses TRBV5-5 and TRBJ1-5; 7 nucleotides line up with TRBD1. With V trimmed by 4 bases and J by 5 bases, 3 bases remained unmatched. The V gene's germline CDR1 is SGHKS and CDR2 YYEKEE (reference sequence). The CDR3 sequence is 13 residues long. Here the CDR3 DNA reads TGTGCCAGCAGCGGGACAGCAGATCAGCCCCAGCATTTT. It codes for CASSGTADQPQHF.

This clonotype has a handful of counts. A read error may account for a junction end that differs from germline. This rearrangement joins TRBV7-7 to TRBJ2-3, with D unresolved. Germline lookup yields CDR1 SSHAT and CDR2 FNYEAQ (reference sequence). The CDR3 is made up of 14 amino acids. CDR3 residues: CASSLGRTTDTQYF. The DNA for the CDR3 is TGTGCTAGCAGCTTAGGGCGCACCACAGATACGCAGTATTTT.

In regard to this clonotype: The junction departs from the called germline gene at one end, perhaps through a read error. The chain joins TRBV11-1 to TRBJ2-1; 14 positions match TRBD2. The CDR3 sequence is 14 residues long. Germline CDR1 reads SGHAT; CDR2 reads FQDESV (reference sequence). CDR3 in DNA: TGTGACAGCAGCTCAGGACTAGCGGGAGGATTGGAGTTCTTC. It codes for CDSSSGLAGGLEFF.